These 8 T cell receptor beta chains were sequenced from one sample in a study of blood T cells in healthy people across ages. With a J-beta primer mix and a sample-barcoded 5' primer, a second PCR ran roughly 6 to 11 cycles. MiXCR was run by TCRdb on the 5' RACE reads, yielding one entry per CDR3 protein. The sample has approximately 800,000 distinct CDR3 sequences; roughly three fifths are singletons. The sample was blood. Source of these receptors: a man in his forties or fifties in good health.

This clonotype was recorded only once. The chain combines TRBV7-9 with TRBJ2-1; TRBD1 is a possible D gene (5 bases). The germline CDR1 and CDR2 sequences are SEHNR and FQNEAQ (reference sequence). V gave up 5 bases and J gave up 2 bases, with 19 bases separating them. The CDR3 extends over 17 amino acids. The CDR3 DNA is TGTGCCAGCAGCCTAGGTATTGACAGACGAACCTACAATGAGCAGTTCTTC. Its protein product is CASSLGIDRRTYNEQFF. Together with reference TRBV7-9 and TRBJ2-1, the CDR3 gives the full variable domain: DTGVSQNPRHKITKRGQNVTFRCDPISEHNRLYWYRQTLGQGPEFLTYFQNEAQLEKSRLLSDRFSAERPKGSFSTLEIQRTEQGDSAMYLCASSLGIDRRTYNEQFFGPGTRLTVL.

This chain's CDR3 is CASSQGFSEQFF. In nucleotides, the CDR3 is TGCGCCAGCAGCCAAGGGTTTAGTGAGCAGTTCTTC. V is TRBV4-1 and J is TRBJ2-1, with no clear D. In germline, CDR1 is MGHRA, CDR2 YSYEKL. CDR3 length: 12 amino acids. Trimming pared 1 base from V and 9 bases from J, leaving 7 bases between.

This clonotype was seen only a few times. This CDR3 is CATSKGGILGSHPIYGYTF. CDR3 nucleotides: TGTGCCACCAGCAAGGGCGGAATCCTGGGCAGCCACCCGATCTATGGCTACACCTTC. The V call is TRBV15, the J call TRBJ1-2; no definite D call. The germline V gene encodes CDR1 LNHNV and CDR2 YYDKDF (reference sequence). The germline V and J ends were trimmed by 4 bases and 4 bases, with 28 bases remaining between them. This CDR3 has 19 amino acids. Full variable domain (rest looked up from reference TRBV15 and TRBJ1-2): DAMVIQNPRYQVTQFGKPVTLSCSQTLNHNVMYWYQQKSSQAPKLLFHYYDKDFNNEADTPDNFQSRRPNTSFCFLDIRSPGLGDTAMYLCATSKGGILGSHPIYGYTFGSGTRLTVV.

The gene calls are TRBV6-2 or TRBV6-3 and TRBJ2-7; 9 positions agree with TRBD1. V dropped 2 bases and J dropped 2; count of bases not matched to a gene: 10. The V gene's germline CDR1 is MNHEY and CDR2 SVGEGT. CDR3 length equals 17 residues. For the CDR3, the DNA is TGTGCCAGCAGTTACCGAGGGACAGGGAGGTCCCCCTACGAGCAGTACTTC. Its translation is CASSYRGTGRSPYEQYF.

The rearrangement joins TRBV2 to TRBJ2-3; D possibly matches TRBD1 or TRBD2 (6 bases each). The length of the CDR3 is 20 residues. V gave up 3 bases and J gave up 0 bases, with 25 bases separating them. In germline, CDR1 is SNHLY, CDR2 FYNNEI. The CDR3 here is CASSDSPRVLGGLSTDTQYF. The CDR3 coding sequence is TGTGCCAGCAGTGACTCCCCTCGGGTTCTAGGGGGGCTTAGCACAGATACGCAGTATTTT.

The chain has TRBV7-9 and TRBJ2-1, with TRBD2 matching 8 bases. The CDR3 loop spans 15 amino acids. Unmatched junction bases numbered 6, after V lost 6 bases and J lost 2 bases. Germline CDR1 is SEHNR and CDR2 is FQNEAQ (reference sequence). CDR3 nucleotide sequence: TGTGCCAGCAGACTTAGCGGGGAAGCCTACAATGAGCAGTTCTTC. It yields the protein CASRLSGEAYNEQFF.

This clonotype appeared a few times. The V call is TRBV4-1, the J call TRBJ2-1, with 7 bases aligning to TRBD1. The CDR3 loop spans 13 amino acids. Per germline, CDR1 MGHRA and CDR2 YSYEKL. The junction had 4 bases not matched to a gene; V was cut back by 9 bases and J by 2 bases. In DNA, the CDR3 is TGCGCCAGTGGGGACAGAACCTACAATGAGCAGTTCTTC. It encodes CASGDRTYNEQFF.

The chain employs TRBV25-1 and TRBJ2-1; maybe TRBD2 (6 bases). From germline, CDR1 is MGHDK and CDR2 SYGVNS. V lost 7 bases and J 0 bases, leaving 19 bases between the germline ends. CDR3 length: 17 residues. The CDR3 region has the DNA TGTGCCAGCACCCTCTCCCGGGGGTCTACCTCCTACAATGAGCAGTTCTTC. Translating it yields CASTLSRGSTSYNEQFF.